This TCR beta chain emerged from a study of blood T cell repertoires in COVID-19. Study at large: Some COVID-19 samples were acute and others convalescent; all came from the United States, Italy and Spain. Sample material is recorded as cDNA or gDNA derived from T cells, B-cell-depleted T cells, or PBMCs.

This clone was found a few times. Methods used by the authors: Counts of nucleated cells, estimated from reference gene primer amplification, were obtained. The table came from immunoSEQ multiplex PCR; TCRdb's copy has only in-frame clones and leaves some out. V, J and clone size were drawn from that table, and D and trimming were deduced from the DNA. The sample lists approximately 220,000 clones, about 85% occurring once. The age range of participants was about 18 to 95 years, with residence in roughly 25 US areas. The germline V and J ends were trimmed by 10 bases and 4 bases, with 20 bases remaining between them. This CDR3 region has 15 residues. The V gene's germline CDR1 is ENHRY and CDR2 SYGVKD.

The V call is TRBV10-3, the J call TRBJ1-5; unclear D gene. The sequenced material came from PBMCs or T cells enriched from blood (not recorded which). This clonotype was obtained from a man aged 40-49 years who had recovered from COVID-19. Here the CDR3 DNA reads TGTGCCACCTCGTTTGCGGGTGGGGAGAATCAGCCCCAGCATTTT. Translating gives CATSFAGGENQPQHF.